Below, 16 T cell receptor beta chains from the same sample are listed, as sequenced in a study of cytomegalovirus exposure and HLA in healthy donors. The PCR was carried out with 60 Vbeta primers and 13 Jbeta primers. Assay used: immunoSEQ multiplex PCR; TCRdb lists only in-frame clones, some missing. The sample yields roughly 160,000 clones, roughly 85% seen once. Sequencing was carried out using PBMCs. The receptors were sampled from a man aged 50 or older in good health and CMV-seropositive.

The V gene is TRBV6-1, the J gene TRBJ1-5; the match to TRBD1 covers 9 bases. Germline V gives CDR1 MNHNS, CDR2 SASEGT. V lost 2 bases to trimming and J lost 2 bases; unmatched junction nucleotides: 13. The CDR3 extends over 19 amino acids. CDR3 sequence: CASSEIRDRVGLGNQPQHF. CDR3 nucleotides: TGTGCCAGCAGTGAAATCCGGGACAGGGTAGGTTTGGGCAATCAGCCCCAGCATTTT.

Only a few counts were recorded for this clone. V usage is TRBV19 and J usage is TRBJ1-2; tentative D call: TRBD1 (6 bases). The CDR3 totals 14 residues. CDR1 and CDR2 from the germline V gene are LNHDA and SQIVND (reference sequence). V was clipped by 7 bases and J by 0 bases, with 12 bases between them. The CDR3 nucleotides are TGTGCCAGTATCTCACAGGGATCTAACTATGGCTACACCTTC. This codes for CASISQGSNYGYTF.

Note on this clone: One junction end disagrees with the germline gene, perhaps due to a read error. The chain links TRBV9 to TRBJ2-2, with a possible D match to TRBD1 (6 bases). The CDR3 is 14 residues long. CDR1 is SGDLS and CDR2 is YYNGEE in the germline V gene. In DNA form, the CDR3 reads TGTGCCAGCAGCCCTACAGGGAACCCCGGGGAGCTGTTTTTT. Its translation: CASSPTGNPGELFF.

In this sample, this clone turned up once. The chain employs TRBV6-5 and TRBJ2-1, with 9 bases that match TRBD1. Germline V lookup: CDR1 MNHEY, CDR2 SVGAGI. The CDR3 runs to 15 residues. V was clipped by 2 bases and J by 7 bases; unmatched bases: 6. This CDR3 is CASSYLQGQGNEQFF. In DNA, the CDR3 is TGTGCCAGCAGTTACCTTCAGGGACAGGGAAATGAGCAGTTCTTC.

In regard to this clone: One end of the junction does not line up with germline, which may come from a read error. The genes are TRBV5-1 and TRBJ1-1, with D perhaps matching TRBD1 (6 bases). The CDR3 is 18 residues long. Germline values: CDR1 SGHRS, CDR2 YFSETQ. In DNA, the CDR3 is TGCGCCAGCAGCTTGGGGGGGCTGGGCAGGGGTGAGAACACTAAAGCTTTCTTT. Its protein is CASSLGGLGRGENTKAFF.

The chain recombines TRBV19 with TRBJ1-2, with a weak D call TRBD1 (6 bases). V lost 1 base and J lost 8, with 11 bases in between. CDR3 length equals 13 residues. CDR1 is LNHDA, CDR2 SQIVND, per germline (reference sequence). The DNA for the CDR3 is TGTGCCAGTAGTATAGGGCAGGGGAAAGGCTACACCTTC. Translating it yields CASSIGQGKGYTF.

J is TRBJ2-1 and V is TRBV29-1; a possible D gene is TRBD1 (6 bases). The V gene's germline CDR1 is SQVTM and CDR2 ANQGSEA. The CDR3 totals 15 residues. V lost 5 bases and J 4 bases, leaving 18 bases between the germline ends. CDR3 nucleotide sequence: TGCAGCGTTCTACTGGGACAAGCAACTTACAATGAGCAGTTCTTC. Translated, it gives CSVLLGQATYNEQFF.

The rearrangement joins TRBV5-7 to TRBJ2-5; 10 positions match TRBD1. The J call may be faulty, since TRBJ2-7 better matches the DNA end. TRBV5-7 counts as an open reading frame of uncertain function. The CDR3 runs 15 residues. The CDR3 is CASSSTGTGEHEQYF. In DNA, the CDR3 is TGTGCCAGCAGCTCGACCGGGACAGGGGAACACGAGCAGTACTTC.

The rearrangement joins TRBV9 to TRBJ2-6, with no clear D. Germline V gene lookup returns CDR1 SGDLS and CDR2 YYNGEE. Trimming took 4 bases from V and 2 from J, leaving 7 bases between them. The CDR3 sequence is 14 residues long. CDR3: CASSPQTGANVLTF. The DNA for the CDR3 is TGTGCCAGCAGCCCTCAGACTGGGGCCAACGTCCTGACTTTC.

The rearrangement uses TRBV9 and TRBJ2-3, with D possibly TRBD2 on 5 matching bases. Trimming removed 3 bases from V and 5 bases from J, with 10 bases in between. Germline assignment: CDR1 SGDLS and CDR2 YYNGEE. This CDR3 is built from 13 residues. In DNA form, the CDR3 reads TGTGCCAGCAGCGAACACGGGGAAGATACGCAGTATTTT. It specifies CASSEHGEDTQYF.

This chain uses TRBV7-9 with TRBJ1-2; tentative D call: TRBD1 (5 bases). CDR1 and CDR2 (germline): SEHNR, FQNEAQ (reference sequence). The CDR3 is made up of 13 amino acids. With 5 bases removed from V and 5 bases from J, the gap between germline ends came to 12 bases. DNA of the CDR3: TGTGCCAGCAGCGCAGGGACTGATTATGGCTACACCTTC. Translating it yields CASSAGTDYGYTF.

V is TRBV5-6 and J is TRBJ2-7; D possibly corresponds to TRBD1 (5 bases). CDR3 length: 14 amino acids. The V and J ends lost 3 bases and 0 bases respectively, with 10 bases between them. Germline V lookup: CDR1 SGHDT, CDR2 YYEEEE. The CDR3: CASSSGHRSYEQYV. CDR3 DNA sequence: TGTGCCAGCAGCTCCGGACACCGCTCCTACGAGCAGTACGTC.

The rearrangement uses TRBV7-3 and TRBJ2-3; D uncertain. Between the trimmed V and J ends, which lost 5 bases and 5 bases, there was a span of 11 bases. Germline CDR1 and CDR2: SGHTA and FQGTGA. The CDR3 sequence is 13 residues long. This CDR3 reads CASSPSSRDTQYF. The CDR3, as DNA: TGTGCCAGCAGCCCGTCCTCCCGAGATACGCAGTATTTT.

The rearrangement uses TRBV4-3 and TRBJ1-2, with a possible D match to TRBD1 (6 bases). CDR3 length equals 16 residues. V gave up 0 bases and J gave up 4 bases, with 15 bases separating them. Per the germline V gene, CDR1 is LGHNA and CDR2 is YSLEER. As DNA, the CDR3 is TGCGCCAGCAGCCAAGATCCTCAGGGGATGGGCTATGGCTACACCTTC. Protein: CASSQDPQGMGYGYTF.

The J gene is TRBJ2-7, the V gene TRBV9; 9 bases are a match to TRBD1. Germline CDR1 reads SGDLS; CDR2 reads YYNGEE. CDR3 size: 15 residues. V lost 0 bases and J lost 4; bases outside the gene matches: 5. CDR3 in amino acids: CASSVGGTGTYEQYF. The CDR3 DNA follows: TGTGCCAGCAGCGTAGGGGGGACAGGGACGTACGAGCAGTACTTC.

The chain couples TRBV5-4 to TRBJ2-3; 12 positions match TRBD2. V lost 1 base to trimming and J lost 5 bases; unmatched junction nucleotides: 8. Germline V gene sequence: CDR1 SGHNT, CDR2 YYREEE (reference sequence). The CDR3 contains 17 residues. The CDR3 is CASSLPLAGGQGDTQYF. The CDR3 DNA sequence: TGTGCCAGCAGCTTGCCCCTAGCGGGGGGGCAAGGAGATACGCAGTATTTT.